A single count supports the clone carrying this TCR beta chain. These data are taken from a study of preoperative IRX-2 immunotherapy in early breast cancer. TCRdb's copy holds only in-frame clones and misses some; the assay was immunoSEQ multiplex PCR. This table holds 25,000 to 30,000 clones, roughly 75% found once. Treatment noted: preoperative locoregional IRX-2 cytokine immunotherapy. CDR3 length: 14 amino acids. Germline V gene data show CDR1 as SQVTM and CDR2 as ANQGSEA. Trimming cost V 5 bases and J 5 bases, with 18 bases left between them. The sequence came from a human donor with breast cancer. The rearrangement links TRBV29-1 to TRBJ1-1; D unclear. The source material was lymph node tissue, sampled after IRX-2 immunotherapy. CDR3 nucleotide sequence: TGCAGCGTTAACACCCGGGCCCGGGTTACTGAAGCTTTCTTT. Protein sequence: CSVNTRARVTEAFF.